This entry lists 26 T cell receptor beta chains sequenced from one sample in a study of beta chain features in type 1 diabetes (dated by TCRdb to between 2018 and 2020). Library method: the immunoSEQ multiplex PCR assay. The entire isolated RNA was reverse transcribed using the High Capacity cDNA Reverse Transcription Kit, and thus expressed TCRB transcripts were sequenced. The clones in this table, taken by TCRdb from immuneACCESS, are in-frame only. Not every clone is retained; where verified, under half of the shortfall comes from an unresolved V gene, and the cause of the rest is unknown. The sample profile shows nearly 700,000 clones; roughly an eighth of them were found once. The ten largest clonotypes hold approximately 0.022% of the sample. Overall study outcomes, separate from this receptor: A moderate but significant shortening of TCRB CDR3 length was observed in type 1 diabetes patients in all four CD4+ subsets.

Antigen specificity for these receptors is unknown. The specimen was naive CD4+ T cells from blood. What this sample's cell subset or site label stands for: true naive CD4+ T cells. These receptors were obtained from a man younger than 35 with type 1 diabetes.

This clone was seen more than once but under ten times. The J gene is TRBJ1-1, the V gene TRBV5-1; TRBD1 agrees at 7 bases. Germline loops: CDR1 SGHRS, CDR2 YFSETQ. V shed 4 bases and J 2 bases; nucleotides not matched to a gene: 8. This CDR3 contains 15 residues. The CDR3 here is CASSTLGQENTEAFF. The CDR3 region has the DNA TGCGCCAGCAGCACTCTAGGACAGGAAAACACTGAAGCTTTCTTT. The full variable domain, with the rest looked up from reference TRBV5-1 and TRBJ1-1, is KAGVTQTPRYLIKTRGQQVTLSCSPISGHRSVSWYQQTPGQGLQFLFEYFSETQRNKGNFPGRFSGRQFSNSRSEMNVSTLELGDSALYLCASSTLGQENTEAFFGQGTRLTVV.

This clone showed up just a few times. The gene calls are TRBV7-9 and TRBJ2-5; TRBD2 is a possible D gene (6 bases). CDR3 length equals 13 residues. CDR1 is SEHNR and CDR2 is FQNEAQ in the germline V gene (reference sequence). Trimming removed 2 bases from V and 3 bases from J, with 7 bases in between. The CDR3 reads CASSLLAKETQYF. DNA of the CDR3: TGTGCCAGCAGCTTACTAGCGAAAGAGACCCAGTACTTC.

This clone was counted only a few times. The chain carries TRBV6-1 and TRBJ2-7; D is undetermined. V dropped 6 bases and J dropped 0 bases, with 6 bases sitting between them. From germline, CDR1 is MNHNS and CDR2 SASEGT. There are 12 residues in the CDR3. This CDR3 is CASRQYSYEQYF. The CDR3 DNA follows: TGTGCCAGCAGACAGTACTCCTACGAGCAGTACTTC.

The V call is TRBV30, the J call TRBJ1-2; 8 bases align to TRBD1. Per the germline V gene, CDR1 is GTSNPN and CDR2 is SVGIG (reference sequence). The CDR3 totals 11 residues. V trimming: 8 bases; J trimming: 7 bases; junction bases outside the gene matches: 6. The CDR3 DNA is TGTGCCGGAGACAGGGGAATTGGCTACACCTTC. Translating gives CAGDRGIGYTF.

This chain joins TRBV4-2 and TRBJ1-6; no reliable D call. CDR3 length: 14 amino acids. V lost 0 bases and J 7 bases, leaving 7 bases between the germline ends. Germline V gene data show CDR1 as LGHNA and CDR2 as YNFKEQ. The CDR3 reads CASSQDFSNSPLHF. The CDR3 coding sequence is TGTGCCAGCAGCCAAGATTTTAGCAATTCACCCCTCCACTTT.

V gene TRBV5-6 combines with J gene TRBJ2-5; 7 bases align to TRBD1. Germline CDR1 SGHDT, CDR2 YYEEEE. CDR3 length: 16 residues. After removal of 0 bases from V and 2 bases from J, the junction contained 7 bases not matched to a gene. The CDR3 DNA sequence: TGTGCCAGCAGCTTGGGACAGGGAGAGGGTCAAGAGACCCAGTACTTC. Its protein is CASSLGQGEGQETQYF.

The chain links TRBV29-1 to TRBJ1-2; 12 positions agree with TRBD1. This CDR3 region has 13 residues. Unmatched junction bases numbered 6, after V lost 6 bases and J lost 7 bases. Per the germline V gene, CDR1 is SQVTM and CDR2 is ANQGSEA. The CDR3 protein is CSVGGTGGSGYTF. DNA of the CDR3: TGCAGCGTCGGGGGGACAGGGGGCAGTGGCTACACCTTC.

The J gene is TRBJ2-7, the V gene TRBV5-4, with D tentatively TRBD2 (5 bases). V was trimmed by 4 bases and J by 4 bases, leaving 15 bases between them. The germline V gene encodes CDR1 SGHNT and CDR2 YYREEE (reference sequence). This CDR3 spans 14 amino acids. CDR3 in DNA: TGTGCCAGCAGCCCAGAGGGAAAGGGATACGAGCAGTACTTC. This sequence encodes CASSPEGKGYEQYF.

This CDR3 is CASSQEGAKYF. CDR3 in DNA: TGTGCCAGCAGCCAAGAGGGTGCGAAGTACTTC. The chain recombines TRBV6-5 with TRBJ2-7, with D maybe TRBD2 (5 bases). The germline V and J ends were trimmed by 6 bases and 11 bases, with 14 bases remaining between them. Germline V gene lookup returns CDR1 MNHEY and CDR2 SVGAGI. This CDR3 is 11 amino acids long.

This clone was seen more than once but under ten times. The chain joins TRBV5-1 to TRBJ2-7, with D perhaps TRBD1 or TRBD2 (5 bases each). The CDR3 contains 14 residues. V was clipped by 0 bases and J by 5 bases, with 12 bases between them. Germline assignment: CDR1 SGHRS and CDR2 YFSETQ. This CDR3 is CASSLGDPWNEQYF. CDR3 bases: TGCGCCAGCAGCTTGGGGGACCCTTGGAACGAGCAGTACTTC.

The gene calls are TRBV5-1 and TRBJ2-3, with a possible D match to TRBD1 (5 bases). CDR1 and CDR2 from the germline V gene are SGHRS and YFSETQ. V lost 3 bases and J lost 0, with 17 bases in between. The CDR3 runs to 17 residues. CDR3 sequence reads: CASSSDSYYTSTDTQYF. DNA for the CDR3: TGCGCCAGCAGCTCCGACAGCTACTATACTAGCACAGATACGCAGTATTTT. The whole variable domain, remainder taken from reference TRBV5-1 and TRBJ2-3, is KAGVTQTPRYLIKTRGQQVTLSCSPISGHRSVSWYQQTPGQGLQFLFEYFSETQRNKGNFPGRFSGRQFSNSRSEMNVSTLELGDSALYLCASSSDSYYTSTDTQYFGPGTRLTVL.

V and J are TRBV29-1 and TRBJ1-1, with D unresolved. V was shortened by 1 base and J by 1 base, with 10 bases between the two germline ends. CDR1 and CDR2 (germline): SQVTM, ANQGSEA. There are 14 residues in the CDR3. The CDR3 spells CSVEGRLWNTEAFF. As DNA, the CDR3 is TGCAGCGTTGAAGGGAGACTTTGGAACACTGAAGCTTTCTTT.

The chain combines TRBV30 with TRBJ2-3, with TRBD1 matching 9 bases. Trimming cost V 1 base and J 0 bases; bases outside gene matches: 2. CDR3 length: 15 residues. The germline gives CDR1 GTSNPN, CDR2 SVGIG (reference sequence). The CDR3 sequence: CAWSEQGASTDTQYF. DNA of the CDR3: TGTGCCTGGAGTGAACAGGGGGCAAGCACAGATACGCAGTATTTT.

This clone has just a few counts. The identical CDR3 is also encoded by other nucleotide sequences in the sample. This chain links TRBV30 with TRBJ1-1, with D possibly being TRBD1 (5 bases). The germline gives CDR1 GTSNPN, CDR2 SVGIG (reference sequence). This CDR3 is 12 amino acids long. Deletions cut 5 bases from V and 3 bases from J, with 10 bases between. The CDR3 DNA reads as TGTGCCTGGGATGGGGGGGACACTGAAGCTTTCTTT. This sequence encodes CAWDGGDTEAFF.

This clone was picked up a small number of times. This chain connects TRBV7-6 to TRBJ2-3; D is perhaps TRBD2 (6 bases). Germline CDR1 is SGHVS and CDR2 is FNYEAQ. The CDR3 is 15 residues long. Trimming left V 0 bases short and J 2 bases short, with 9 bases between. This CDR3 reads CASSLAGDSTDTQYF. The CDR3 coding sequence is TGTGCCAGCAGCTTAGCCGGGGACTCCACAGATACGCAGTATTTT. Full variable domain (remainder filled in from reference TRBV7-6 and TRBJ2-3): GAGVSQSPRYKVTKRGQDVALRCDPISGHVSLYWYRQALGQGPEFLTYFNYEAQQDKSGLPNDRFSAERPEGSISTLTIQRTEQRDSAMYRCASSLAGDSTDTQYFGPGTRLTVL.

The V call is TRBV15, the J call TRBJ1-2, with no clear D. Looked up from germline, CDR1 is LNHNV and CDR2 is YYDKDF (reference sequence). This CDR3 spans 12 amino acids. Trimming took 0 bases from V and 12 from J, leaving 11 bases between them. The CDR3 loop reads CATSRDKGGNTF. DNA of the CDR3: TGTGCCACCAGCAGAGATAAGGGAGGGAACACCTTC.

As for this clone: Other DNA sequences in the sample encode the same CDR3. The chain combines TRBV28 with TRBJ1-2; D unresolved. Between the trimmed V and J ends, which lost 3 bases and 4 bases, there was a span of 6 bases. Germline V CDR1 and CDR2: MDHEN, SYDVKM. This CDR3 spans 12 amino acids. This chain's CDR3 is CASSLVGYGYTF. CDR3 bases: TGTGCCAGCAGTTTGGTGGGCTATGGCTACACCTTC.

The chain carries TRBV7-9 and TRBJ2-5; 9 nucleotides agree with TRBD1. Per the germline V gene, CDR1 is SEHNR and CDR2 is FQNEAQ (reference sequence). This CDR3 has 14 amino acids. Trimming took 4 bases from V and 7 from J; bases not matched to a gene: 7. Written as DNA, the CDR3 is TGTGCCAGCAGCTCTCGGACAGGGGAAGTGACCCAGTACTTC. This encodes CASSSRTGEVTQYF.

This clone has only a few counts. The rearrangement links TRBV4-1 to TRBJ2-1; 14 bases are shared with TRBD2. The CDR3 has 16 amino acids. In germline, CDR1 is MGHRA, CDR2 YSYEKL. J gave up 10 bases and V 1 base, and 6 bases lay outside the gene matches. The CDR3 spells CASSQGTSGGTEEQFF. The CDR3 bases are TGCGCCAGCAGCCAAGGGACTAGCGGGGGGACTGAAGAGCAGTTCTTC.

The chain is built from TRBV7-9 and TRBJ2-5; TRBD1 might be the D (6 bases). V dropped 5 bases and J dropped 3 bases, with 10 bases sitting between them. CDR1 and CDR2 (germline): SEHNR, FQNEAQ (reference sequence). The CDR3 covers 13 residues. The CDR3 nucleotides are TGTGCCAGCAGCAATGACAGGAAAGAGACCCAGTACTTC. It translates to CASSNDRKETQYF.

CDR3 nucleotides: TGTGCCAGCAGCCTAATCGGGACAGGGAACACTGAAGCTTTCTTT. This translates into CASSLIGTGNTEAFF. The chain employs TRBV7-8 and TRBJ1-1; 8 bases align to TRBD1. The V segment lost 5 bases and the J segment 1 base; nucleotides outside the gene matches: 6. The germline V gene encodes CDR1 SGHVS and CDR2 FQNEAQ. The CDR3 has 15 residues.

The chain combines TRBV13 with TRBJ1-6; D not resolved. Germline values: CDR1 PRHDT, CDR2 FYEKMQ (reference sequence). The V end was cut by 5 bases, the J end by 6 bases, with 17 bases between. This CDR3 is built from 16 residues. The CDR3 sequence is CASSHGSRRLNSPLHF. The CDR3 DNA follows: TGTGCCAGCAGCCACGGCAGTCGCAGACTTAATTCACCCCTCCACTTT.

The J gene is TRBJ1-1, the V gene TRBV18; 11 nucleotides match TRBD1. V shed 5 bases, J shed 3 bases, and the junction held 5 bases outside the gene matches. The length of the CDR3 is 15 residues. Germline lookup yields CDR1 KGHSH and CDR2 LQKENI. CDR3 amino acids: CASSGQGAADTEAFF. CDR3 nucleotide sequence: TGTGCCAGCTCAGGACAGGGGGCTGCGGACACTGAAGCTTTCTTT.

This chain links TRBV19 with TRBJ2-3; 8 positions match TRBD1. With V trimmed by 7 bases and J by 4 bases, 7 bases remained unmatched. The CDR3 contains 14 residues. CDR1 and CDR2 from the germline V gene are LNHDA and SQIVND (reference sequence). CDR3 DNA sequence: TGTGCCAGTACCCCGGACAGGGCAGCAGATACGCAGTATTTT. Protein sequence: CASTPDRAADTQYF. Full variable domain (missing parts from reference TRBV19 and TRBJ2-3): DGGITQSPKYLFRKEGQNVTLSCEQNLNHDAMYWYRQDPGQGLRLIYYSQIVNDFQKGDIAEGYSVSREKKESFPLTVTSAQKNPTAFYLCASTPDRAADTQYFGPGTRLTVL.

The J gene is TRBJ1-1, the V gene TRBV4-1; 7 bases match TRBD1. CDR3 size: 15 residues. Germline assignment: CDR1 MGHRA and CDR2 YSYEKL. The V and J ends lost 6 bases and 1 base, in that order; junction bases with no gene match: 8. CDR3 coding DNA: TGCGCCAGCAGTCGACAGGGAGGTGGGAACACTGAAGCTTTCTTT. Its protein product is CASSRQGGGNTEAFF.

This clone was observed a handful of times. The V call is TRBV20-1, the J call TRBJ2-2; D gene ambiguous. The CDR3 is 11 amino acids. CDR1 is DFQATT, CDR2 SNEGSKA, per germline (reference sequence). V lost 5 bases, J lost 5 bases, and 6 bases lay in between. CDR3 coding DNA: TGCAGTGCTCTGACTACCGGGGAGCTGTTTTTT. This sequence encodes CSALTTGELFF.